The rows below give T cell receptor beta chains drawn from one sample of a study of blood T cell repertoires in COVID-19. This table comes from immunoSEQ multiplex PCR, and its TCRdb copy is limited to in-frame clones, with some not included. Of 140,000 or so clones detected, 88% appear once; the ten largest clones hold approximately 2.4%. Sequenced sample: peripheral blood. These receptors were taken from a human donor with COVID-19, enrolled during active disease. The donor label of this sample is uncertain. Each CDR3 is given with its conserved first and last residue. The order of the fields is J gene, clone size, V gene, D gene, CDR3 DNA, CDR3 protein. A D gene is named only where the DNA matches it firmly. Not all rows give a size; the values are once, few, many and, for expanded clones, a class.

TRBJ2-7 NA TRBV5-1 TRBD2 TGCGCCAGCAGCTCCGCCCTGACTAGCGGAGGCTACGAGCAGTACTTC CASSSALTSGGYEQYF
TRBJ2-7 NA TRBV5-3 TRBD2 TGTGCCAGAAGCTCCTCCCTAGCGGGGGGGACCTACGAGCAGTACTTC CARSSSLAGGTYEQYF
TRBJ1-6 NA TRBV12-5 TRBD1 TGTGCTAGTGGTAACCTCCGGGACAGAAAAAATTCACCCCTCCACTTT CASGNLRDRKNSPLHF
TRBJ1-3 NA TRBV29-1 NA TGCAGCGTTGTGGAGGGAAATGGAAACACCATATATTTT CSVVEGNGNTIYF
TRBJ2-1 NA TRBV5-6 NA TGTGCCAGCAGCTTGGGGGGAGTAGTCTACAATGAGCAGTTCTTC CASSLGGVVYNEQFF
TRBJ2-7 NA TRBV13 NA TGTGCCAGCAGCTTAGGAAGGGACACCTACGAGCAGTACTTC CASSLGRDTYEQYF
TRBJ1-2 NA TRBV24-1 TRBD1 TGTGCCACCAGTGACCCCGGGACAGCTTATGGCTACACCTTC CATSDPGTAYGYTF
TRBJ1-6 NA TRBV25-1 NA TGTGCCAGCAGTGCCCCGGTGGAGATAATTAATTCACCCCTCCACTTT CASSAPVEIINSPLHF
TRBJ2-1 NA TRBV5-1 TRBD1 TGCGCCAGCAGCAAAACGACAGGGGCTCCCTCCAATGAGCAGTTCTTC CASSKTTGAPSNEQFF
TRBJ1-1 NA TRBV28 TRBD1 TGTGCCAGCAGTACCCACGGCCCCGACAGGGGGGCTGAAGCTTTCTTT CASSTHGPDRGAEAFF
TRBJ1-4 NA TRBV3-1/TRBV3-2 NA TGTGCCAGCAGCCCCATAGGAGCAACTAATGAAAAACTGTTTTTT CASSPIGATNEKLFF
TRBJ2-1 once TRBV10-3 TRBD2 TGTGCCATCAGTGAGCCCGATAGCGGGGGGGCCAATGAGCAGTTCTTC CAISEPDSGGANEQFF
TRBJ2-1 NA TRBV3-1/TRBV3-2 TRBD2 TGTGCCAGCAGCGCGACTAGCGGGGGGGCGGGTGAGCAGTTCTTC CASSATSGGAGEQFF
TRBJ2-2 NA TRBV6-5 NA TGTGCCAGCCGCCCCCTCCGGGTCCAATCCGGGGAGCTGTTTTTT CASRPLRVQSGELFF
TRBJ1-2 NA TRBV7-9 TRBD1 TGTGCCAGCAGCCAGACAGGGATGGATGGCTACACCTTC CASSQTGMDGYTF
TRBJ2-1 once TRBV9 NA TGTGCCAGCAGCGTAGGGCAGGGTCCCTACAATGAGCAGTTCTTC CASSVGQGPYNEQFF
TRBJ2-7 NA TRBV9 NA TGTGCCAGCAGCGTAGGTCTGGGCTCCCCCTACGAGCAGTACTTC CASSVGLGSPYEQYF
TRBJ2-7 NA TRBV9 TRBD2 TGTGCCAGCAGCCCCCGACTAGCGGCTTCCTACGAGCAGTACTTC CASSPRLAASYEQYF
TRBJ2-3 NA TRBV4-2 NA TGTGCCAGCAGCCAAGAATCCGGGGGAGGTCCAGATACGCAGTATTTT CASSQESGGGPDTQYF
TRBJ2-1 NA TRBV2 NA TGTGCCAGCAGTGAACAGCGGACGAACAATGAGCAGTTCTTC CASSEQRTNNEQFF
TRBJ1-5 NA TRBV5-5 NA TGTGCCAGCAGCCCAGGGGACGTCAATCAGCCCCAGCATTTT CASSPGDVNQPQHF
TRBJ2-7 NA TRBV5-1 NA TGCGCCAGCAGCCAGGAATTGGTCTACGAGCAGTACTTC CASSQELVYEQYF
TRBJ1-1 NA TRBV11-2 NA TGTGCCAGCAGCTTCAGGGCAGAAACTGAAGCTTTCTTT CASSFRAETEAFF
TRBJ2-2 NA TRBV5-4 NA TGTGCCAGCAGCTCCGCACTAGACTCGTACACCTCGGCCGGGGAGCTGTTTTTT CASSSALDSYTSAGELFF
TRBJ2-7 few TRBV6-5 NA TGTGCCAGCATTCGCGGGGAAACCTACGAGCAGTACTTC CASIRGETYEQYF
TRBJ2-7 NA TRBV23-1 NA TGCGCCAGCAGTCAAGGGCTGGTCGTCAGGGGCGGTACCTACGAGCAGTACTTC CASSQGLVVRGGTYEQYF
TRBJ1-2 NA TRBV7-9 NA TGTGCCAGCACCTGGGGGGGGAACTATGGCTACACCTTC CASTWGGNYGYTF
TRBJ2-7 NA TRBV12-3/TRBV12-4 NA TGTGCCAGCAGTTTCCCAGGGACCTACGAGCAGTACTTC CASSFPGTYEQYF
TRBJ2-1 NA TRBV4-1 NA TGCGCCAGCAGCCAAGAGAGGGTGCGTGAGCAGTTCTTC CASSQERVREQFF
TRBJ2-4 few TRBV5-1 TRBD1 TGCGCCAGCAGCCGGGACAGCCTAGCCAAAAACATTCAGTACTTC CASSRDSLAKNIQYF